A single T cell receptor (beta chain) is shown here with its context. With V trimmed by 2 bases and J by 7 bases, 3 bases remained unmatched. Per germline, CDR1 SGHDT and CDR2 YYEEEE. CDR3 size: 15 residues. This sample was included in a study of blood T cell repertoires in COVID-19. Some clones are missing from TCRdb's copy, which holds only in-frame ones; the method was immunoSEQ multiplex PCR. The top ten hold roughly 0.26% of the sample, which has 650,000 to 800,000 clones, 90% seen once. Sequencing used peripheral blood. The origin of this receptor is a woman between 18 and 29 years old with acute or convalescent COVID-19. This chain links TRBV5-6 with TRBJ1-6, with 10 bases aligning to TRBD1. DNA for the CDR3: TGTGCCAGCAGCTTTCCGGGACAGGGGAATTCACCCCTCCACTTT. Translation: CASSFPGQGNSPLHF.